The clone carrying this T cell receptor (beta chain) was seen ten or more times. The record originates from a study of T cells in Graves' hyperthyroidism and ophthalmopathy. RNA transcripts were the template for amplifying TCR beta CDR3 regions. The primer set for the first-round RT-PCR of the TCR CDR3 was HTBI. TCRdb recomputed calls from the multiplex PCR reads with MiXCR, one row per CDR3 protein. The sample lists hundreds of thousands of distinct CDR3 sequences; approximately 25% were seen once. Every diagnosis used clinical symptoms, serum thyroxine and TRAb, thyroid ultrasound and orbital computed tomography. It was 8.5 to 10 ml of fresh peripheral blood that supplied the PBMCs. The ends were cut back, 1 base at V and 9 bases at J, with 13 bases in the middle. This CDR3 is built from 13 residues. Germline assignment: CDR1 LGHDT and CDR2 YNNKEL (reference sequence).

This TCR was recovered from a man aged 45 to 65 with Graves' hyperthyroidism. Material: blood. The J gene is TRBJ2-7, the V gene TRBV3-1; D perhaps matches TRBD2 (5 bases). The CDR3 nucleotides read TGTGCCAGCAGCCAAGGCAGGCGGCTAGCGCAGTACTTC. Protein: CASSQGRRLAQYF.